This TCR beta chain was found in a study of blood T cell repertoires in COVID-19. As for the study in general: PBMCs, B-cell-depleted T cells, or T cells were the source of the cDNA or gDNA that made up the material.

The V end lost 3 bases, the J end lost 4 bases, and 13 bases lay between the germline ends. This CDR3 spans 16 amino acids. Germline assignment: CDR1 MNHEY and CDR2 SVGAGI. Authors' analysis steps: Amplifying reference gene primers gave estimates of nucleated cell counts. TCRdb keeps only in-frame clones here, not all; method: immunoSEQ multiplex PCR. V, J and clone size reflect that table, while D and trimming were determined from the DNA. The table has under 200,000 clones, 80% to 90% seen once. Source material: peripheral blood. The chain recombines TRBV6-5 with TRBJ2-6; D is uncertain. The receptor's source is a man aged 55 to 70 with acute or convalescent COVID-19. DNA of the CDR3: TGTGCCAGCAGTTATGATAGAGCTACCGGGGCCAACGTCCTGACTTTC. Translated: CASSYDRATGANVLTF.